This entry is about one T cell receptor beta chain. Authors' data handling: Amplified reference gene primers provided the basis for estimating nucleated cell counts. Here immunoSEQ multiplex PCR was the method, and the copy in TCRdb shows in-frame clones only, minus some. From that table come the V and J calls and clone size; the DNA was used to work out D and trimming. The sample consists of more than 350,000 clones, more than 75% of them appearing once. This CDR3 region has 15 residues. The germline V gene has CDR1 SQVTM and CDR2 ANQGSEA. With 4 bases removed from V and 4 bases from J, the gap between germline ends came to 16 bases. This record belongs to a study of blood T cell repertoires in COVID-19. Seattle participants joined during active infection and were tracked over time.

The material sequenced was peripheral blood. V usage is TRBV29-1 and J usage is TRBJ1-4, with D perhaps TRBD1 (6 bases). The TCR sequence derives from a woman aged 30 to 39 with COVID-19, enrolled during active disease. The DNA for the CDR3 is TGCAGCGTTGTGAGGGGGGAGGGTATTAATGAAAAACTGTTTTTT. This translates into CSVVRGEGINEKLFF. The entire variable domain, with the rest obtained from reference TRBV29-1 and TRBJ1-4, is as follows: SAVISQKPSRDICQRGTSLTIQCQVDSQVTMMFWYRQQPGQSLTLIATANQGSEATYESGFVIDKFPISRPNLTFSTLTVSNMSPEDSSIYLCSVVRGEGINEKLFFGSGTQLSVL.